This TCR beta chain comes out of a study of T cells in Graves' hyperthyroidism and ophthalmopathy. Study summary: Peripheral blood sampling occurred at initial diagnosis, before any treatment.

The germline gives CDR1 SGHTA, CDR2 FQGNSA. V was clipped by 5 bases and J by 4 bases; unmatched bases: 8. The CDR3 has 16 amino acids. There were TCR beta CDR3 regions amplified from RNA transcripts. Researchers ran a first-round RT-PCR on the TCR CDR3 using the HTBI primer set. Via MiXCR, TCRdb re-called the multiplex PCR reads, giving one row per CDR3 protein. The sample lists about 600,000 distinct CDR3 sequences, approximately 15% occurring once. The receptor's source is a woman aged 40 to 50 with Graves' ophthalmopathy. Sequencing was carried out using blood. The chain is built from TRBV7-2 and TRBJ2-2; 9 bases align to TRBD1. The CDR3 DNA reads as TGTGCCAGCAGCCTCCGACAGGGGGTTAGCACCGGGGAGCTGTTTTTT. Protein sequence: CASSLRQGVSTGELFF.